The TCR beta chain described here comes from a study of regulatory T cells in long-lasting Graves disease. About the study: Freshly diagnosed Graves' patients had used antithyroid drugs for under 3 months. Broader study findings: Sharing of public clonotypes was greater in persistent patients (about 2,700) than in new patients (966). Analyses excluded thyroid tissue, covering peripheral blood alone.

This clonotype has at least ten counts. Its specificity is not known. The time point was: newly diagnosed GD, antithyroid drugs for less than 3 months. PBMCs provided the RNA from which the TCR library was made. Tubes containing EDTA received approximately 8.7 milliliters of drawn peripheral blood. TCR beta libraries were built with iRepertoire HTBI primers and Arm-PCR of CDR3 regions. TCRdb reprocessed the multiplex PCR reads via MiXCR and lists one record per CDR3 protein. This sample has 400,000 to 500,000 distinct CDR3 sequences, with roughly 15% found just once. These data were also filed under a second study, of T cells in Graves' hyperthyroidism and ophthalmopathy.

This specimen was peripheral blood mononuclear cells (PBMCs), taken at new diagnosis, from a patient treated with antithyroid drugs. This receptor was taken from a woman aged 45 to 65 with Graves disease.

The CDR3: CASSYSHRAPNQPQHF. In DNA, the CDR3 is TGTGCCAGCAGTTACTCACACAGGGCCCCTAATCAGCCCCAGCATTTT. The chain has TRBV6-2 or TRBV6-3 and TRBJ1-5; D is perhaps TRBD1 (6 bases). The germline V gene has CDR1 MNHEY and CDR2 SVGEGT. This CDR3 is 16 amino acids long. The V end lost 0 bases, the J end lost 4 bases, and 13 bases lay between the germline ends.